Listed below are T cell receptor beta chains from one sample, sequenced in a study of monozygotic twins with inflammatory bowel disease. From the 5' RACE reads, TCRdb lists one entry per CDR3 protein and no DNA. This repertoire comprises approximately 160,000 distinct CDR3 sequences; its ten largest clones make up less than 8%. Sequencing was done on a sample of blood. The receptors stem from a human donor with ulcerative colitis or Crohn's disease, or a healthy co-twin of an affected twin (not recorded which). Each CDR3 is given with its conserved first and last residue. The order of the fields is V gene, J gene, CDR3 protein.

TRBV7-6	TRBJ1-3	CASSPGGPTGNTIYF
TRBV28	TRBJ2-5	CASRLPQGPQETQYF
TRBV10-3	TRBJ2-5	CAIRGDRKETQYF
TRBV5-4	TRBJ2-2	CASSLGGAAPNTGELFF
TRBV2	TRBJ1-2	CASSGDRDGGYGYTF
TRBV30	TRBJ2-3	CAFRDRGLLDTQYF
TRBV4-1	TRBJ2-7	CASSQDRGKSYEQYF
TRBV7-2	TRBJ2-7	CASSLEQEDYEQYF
TRBV29-1	TRBJ2-7	CSGGTGPYEQYF
TRBV25-1	TRBJ1-1	CASRQPPNTEAFF
TRBV5-4	TRBJ2-7	CASSLGGVLTSYEQYF
TRBV11-2	TRBJ2-4	CASSLVGVAAGGWTKNIQYF
TRBV5-6	TRBJ2-7	CASSLVLKGYEQYF
TRBV20-1	TRBJ1-4	CSAPPSGTWTEKLFF
TRBV12-3/TRBV12-4	TRBJ1-2	CASRKPGSYGYTF
TRBV29-1	TRBJ1-1	CSGVQYMNTEAFF
TRBV7-2	TRBJ1-3	CASSWAGSGNTIYF
TRBV3-1	TRBJ2-1	CASSYYGQNNEQFF
TRBV29-1	TRBJ2-2	CSVDGTGNTGELFF
TRBV5-6	TRBJ1-1	CASSPAPGAGTEAFF
TRBV20-1	TRBJ1-2	CSAGVRDRSHGYTF
TRBV2	TRBJ2-2	CASSDRVATGELFF
TRBV18	TRBJ2-1	CASSRTERTSGRNEQFF
TRBV20-1	TRBJ1-5	CSARDPGRGSNQPQHF
TRBV28	TRBJ2-2	CASRPGSRGSGELFF
TRBV27	TRBJ2-7	CASSSVPAYEQYF
TRBV29-1	TRBJ2-2	CSVMDRGNTGELFF
TRBV11-2	TRBJ1-2	CASGFQGAGGYTF
TRBV10-3	TRBJ2-3	CAISEDRDTQYF